This TCR beta chain was sequenced for a study of T cells in Graves' hyperthyroidism and ophthalmopathy. The study's findings and limits: Blood also contained most expanded thyroid clonotypes above 0.001.

Amplified TCR beta CDR3 regions derived from RNA transcripts. First-round RT-PCR of the TCR CDR3 relied on the HTBI primer set. Each CDR3 protein is one row after TCRdb ran MiXCR on the multiplex PCR reads. The sample carries over 450,000 distinct CDR3 sequences, approximately 17% recorded once. As regards this clonotype: Its antigen is not identified.

V lost 3 bases and J lost 4, with 12 bases in between. The CDR3 covers 14 residues. Per germline, CDR1 MGHRA and CDR2 YSYEKL. This TCR was recovered from a woman aged 18-35 years with Graves' ophthalmopathy. This rearrangement joins TRBV4-1 to TRBJ1-1; possible D gene TRBD1, 5 bases. Sequencing was done on a sample of blood. The CDR3: CASSHPRGSTEAFF. The CDR3 coding sequence is TGCGCCAGCAGCCACCCGAGGGGTTCCACTGAAGCTTTCTTT.